The entry below gives a single TCR beta chain sequence along with its context. Its antigen is unidentified. During its preparation, the TCRbeta library received unique molecular identifiers. TCRdb reprocessed the PCR reads with MiXCR, giving one entry per CDR3 protein. The sample has roughly 280,000 distinct CDR3 sequences; 9.5% to 13% are singletons. The trim removed 0 bases at V and 5 bases at J, leaving 5 bases unmatched. Germline V CDR1 and CDR2: LGHNA, YNFKEQ. The CDR3 contains 16 residues. The data belong to a study of T-cell reconstitution after alpha-beta-depleted transplantation in children. Study results and limitations: T cells produced anew were the main source of T-cell counts and diversity one year after transplant.

The starting material was peripheral blood, obtained 180 days after TCRalphabeta/CD19-depleted stem cell transplant. The sequence was obtained from a male patient between 2 and 9 years old who had a stem cell transplant for chronic granulomatous disease, so the T cells may come from the graft donor. The V gene is TRBV4-2, the J gene TRBJ2-4; 9 positions match TRBD2. The CDR3 reads CASSQEVAGAQNIQYF. CDR3 DNA: TGTGCCAGCAGCCAAGAGGTAGCGGGGGCCCAAAACATTCAGTACTTC.